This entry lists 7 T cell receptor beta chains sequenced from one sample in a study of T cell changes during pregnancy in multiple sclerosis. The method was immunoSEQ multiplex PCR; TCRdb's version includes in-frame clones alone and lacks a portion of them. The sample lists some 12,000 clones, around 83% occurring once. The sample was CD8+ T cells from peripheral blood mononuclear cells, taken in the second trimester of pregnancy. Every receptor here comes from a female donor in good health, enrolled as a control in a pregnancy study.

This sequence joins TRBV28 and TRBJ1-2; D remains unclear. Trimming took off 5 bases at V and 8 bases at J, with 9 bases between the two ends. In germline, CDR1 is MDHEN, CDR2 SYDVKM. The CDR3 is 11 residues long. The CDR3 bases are TGTGCCAGCAGTGACAACGGCGGCTACACCTTC. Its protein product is CASSDNGGYTF.

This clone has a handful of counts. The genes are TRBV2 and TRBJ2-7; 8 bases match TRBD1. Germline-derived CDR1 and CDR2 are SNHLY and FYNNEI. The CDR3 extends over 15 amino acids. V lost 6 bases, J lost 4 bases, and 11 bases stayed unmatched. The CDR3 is CASREGQASWYEQYF. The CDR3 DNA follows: TGTGCCAGCAGAGAGGGACAGGCGTCGTGGTACGAGCAGTACTTC. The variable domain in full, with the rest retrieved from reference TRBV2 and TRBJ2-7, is EPEVTQTPSHQVTQMGQEVILRCVPISNHLYFYWYRQILGQKVEFLVSFYNNEISEKSEIFDDQFSVERPDGSNFTLKIRSTKLEDSAMYFCASREGQASWYEQYFGPGTRLTVT.

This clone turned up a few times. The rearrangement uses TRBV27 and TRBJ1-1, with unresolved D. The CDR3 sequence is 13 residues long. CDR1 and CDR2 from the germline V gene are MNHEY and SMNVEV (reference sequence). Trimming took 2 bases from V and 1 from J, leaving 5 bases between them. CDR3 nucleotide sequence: TGTGCCAGCAGTTTACAGGCGAACACTGAAGCTTTCTTT. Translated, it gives CASSLQANTEAFF.

The CDR3 DNA is TGTGCCAGCAGTGAAAACAGGGGGGTTTACTACGAGCAGTACTTC. As protein: CASSENRGVYYEQYF. The genes are TRBV6-1 and TRBJ2-7; TRBD1 aligns across 8 bases. The CDR3 is made up of 15 amino acids. The ends lost 2 bases at V and 3 bases at J; junction bases unmatched: 6. Germline V gives CDR1 MNHNS, CDR2 SASEGT.

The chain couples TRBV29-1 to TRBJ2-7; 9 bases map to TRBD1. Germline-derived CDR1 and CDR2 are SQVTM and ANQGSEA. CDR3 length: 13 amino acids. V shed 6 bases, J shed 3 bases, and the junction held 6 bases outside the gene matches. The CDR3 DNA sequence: TGCAGCGTGTTGACAGGGGGGAACTACGAGCAGTACTTC. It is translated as CSVLTGGNYEQYF.

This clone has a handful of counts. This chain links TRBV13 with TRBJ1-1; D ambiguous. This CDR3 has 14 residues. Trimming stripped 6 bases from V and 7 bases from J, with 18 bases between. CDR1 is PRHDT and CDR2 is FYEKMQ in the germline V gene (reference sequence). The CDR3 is CASRDGNPTREAFF. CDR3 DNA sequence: TGTGCCAGCAGAGACGGGAACCCCACCCGTGAAGCTTTCTTT.

The CDR3 sequence is CASSGTGYGYTF. In nucleotides, the CDR3 is TGTGCCAGCAGCGGGACAGGGTATGGCTACACCTTC. This chain joins TRBV9 and TRBJ1-2; the match to TRBD1 covers 8 bases. The V segment lost 3 bases and the J segment 5 bases; nucleotides outside the gene matches: 0. The CDR3 spans 12 residues. Germline CDR1 SGDLS, CDR2 YYNGEE.